Reported below is one T cell receptor (beta chain). The entry originates in a study of blood T cells in healthy people across ages. The use of a sample-barcoded 5' primer and a J-beta primer mix characterized a second PCR of roughly 6 to 11 cycles. In TCRdb, the 5' RACE reads were re-called with MiXCR into one record per CDR3 protein. The sample holds 600,000 or so distinct CDR3 sequences, less than 60% seen once. V gave up 1 base and J gave up 12 bases; unmatched junction bases: 11. CDR3 length: 17 amino acids. Germline CDR1 is SEHNR and CDR2 is FQNEAQ (reference sequence). The V gene is TRBV7-9, the J gene TRBJ2-1; 14 bases match TRBD2. Sequenced input: blood. This sequence originates from an older man in good health. CDR3 sequence: CASSLVRGTSGSSTQFF. The CDR3 region has the DNA TGTGCCAGCAGCTTAGTTCGGGGGACTAGCGGGAGTAGTACGCAGTTCTTC.